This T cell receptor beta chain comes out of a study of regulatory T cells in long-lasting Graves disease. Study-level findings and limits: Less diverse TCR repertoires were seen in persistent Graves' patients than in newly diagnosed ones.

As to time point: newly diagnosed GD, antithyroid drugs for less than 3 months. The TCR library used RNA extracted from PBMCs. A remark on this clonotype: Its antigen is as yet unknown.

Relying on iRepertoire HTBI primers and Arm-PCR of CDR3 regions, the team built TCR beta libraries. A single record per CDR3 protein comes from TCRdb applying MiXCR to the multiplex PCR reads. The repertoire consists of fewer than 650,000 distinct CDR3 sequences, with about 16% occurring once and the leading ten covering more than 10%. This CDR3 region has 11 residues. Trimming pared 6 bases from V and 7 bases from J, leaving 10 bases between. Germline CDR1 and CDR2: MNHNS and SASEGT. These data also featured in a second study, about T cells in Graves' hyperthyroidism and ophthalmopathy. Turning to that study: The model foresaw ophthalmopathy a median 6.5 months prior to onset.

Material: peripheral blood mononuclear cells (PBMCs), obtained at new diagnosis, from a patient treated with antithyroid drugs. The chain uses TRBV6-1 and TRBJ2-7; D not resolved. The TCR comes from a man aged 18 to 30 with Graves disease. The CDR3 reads CASRTPGEQYF. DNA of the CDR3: TGTGCCAGCAGAACGCCTGGGGAGCAGTACTTC.